This TCR beta chain was captured by sequencing in a study of blood T cell repertoires in COVID-19. Study information: COVID-19 samples collected from the United States, Italy and Spain covered acute and convalescent phases. Sample material is recorded as cDNA or gDNA derived from T cells, B-cell-depleted T cells, or PBMCs.

This clone has just a few counts. Authors' data handling: Reference gene primer amplification gave estimated nucleated cell counts. Here immunoSEQ multiplex PCR was the method, and the copy in TCRdb shows in-frame clones only, minus some. Clone size and V and J calls were adopted from that table, with D and trimming inferred from the DNA. This sample yields some 290,000 clones, of which around 90% are seen a single time; roughly 2.2% belongs to the top ten. Germline V CDR1 and CDR2: MNHEY, SVGAGI. This CDR3 comprises 15 residues. V was pared by 6 bases and J by 3 bases, with 16 bases between. This rearrangement joins TRBV6-5 to TRBJ2-3; a possible D gene is TRBD1 (6 bases). The sequence came from a woman aged 45 to 65 who had recovered from COVID-19. The sequenced material came from peripheral blood. The CDR3 region is CASSLTGALTDTQYF. DNA of the CDR3: TGTGCCAGCAGCTTGACAGGAGCTCTAACAGATACGCAGTATTTT.